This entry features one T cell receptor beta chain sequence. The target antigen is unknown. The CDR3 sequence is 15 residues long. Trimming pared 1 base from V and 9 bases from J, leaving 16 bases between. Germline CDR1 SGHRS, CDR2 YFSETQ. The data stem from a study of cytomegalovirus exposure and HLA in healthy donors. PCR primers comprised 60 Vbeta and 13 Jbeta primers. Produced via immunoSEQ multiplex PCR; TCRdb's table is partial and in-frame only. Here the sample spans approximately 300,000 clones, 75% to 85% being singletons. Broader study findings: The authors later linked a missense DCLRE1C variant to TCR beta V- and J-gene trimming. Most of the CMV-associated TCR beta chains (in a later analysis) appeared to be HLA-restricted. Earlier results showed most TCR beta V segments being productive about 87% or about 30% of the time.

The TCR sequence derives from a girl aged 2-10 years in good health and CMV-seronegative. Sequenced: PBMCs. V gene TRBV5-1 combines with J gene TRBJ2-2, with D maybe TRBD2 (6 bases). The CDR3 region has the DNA TGCGCCAGCAGCTTGACCCTTACGACTAGGAGGGAGCTGTTTTTT. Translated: CASSLTLTTRRELFF.